This note documents a single TCR beta chain sequence. Its antigen is unidentified. V lost 4 bases, J lost 0 bases, and 9 bases stayed unmatched. Germline V gene data show CDR1 as MDHEN and CDR2 as SYDVKM. The CDR3 covers 18 residues. The data were taken from a study of cytomegalovirus exposure and HLA in healthy donors. The wider study: The Caucasian-associated ancestry cluster contained 81% of the approximately 390 genotyped donors.

Study findings and constraints: Researchers catalogued around 150 TCR beta chains as cytomegalovirus-associated. An observed cluster of highly shared sequence variants was recorded as a likely sequencing artifact.

PCR used 60 Vbeta primers and 13 Jbeta primers. In the authors' workflow: Roughly 11 million of the about 80 million unique TCR beta chains counted in a later analysis were shared. Generated by immunoSEQ multiplex PCR, the TCRdb table keeps only in-frame clones and is missing some. V and J calls plus clone size are reproduced from that table; the DNA served to infer D and trimming. This sample contains 80,000 or so clones. The V call is TRBV28, the J call TRBJ2-6; 7 bases align to TRBD1. The sample comprised PBMCs. The source is a man in his forties or fifties in good health and CMV-seropositive. The CDR3 here is CASSSQGVEASGANVLTF. In nucleotides, the CDR3 is TGTGCCAGCAGTTCCCAGGGGGTAGAGGCCTCTGGGGCCAACGTCCTGACTTTC. The entire variable domain, with the rest obtained from reference TRBV28 and TRBJ2-6, is as follows: DVKVTQSSRYLVKRTGEKVFLECVQDMDHENMFWYRQDPGLGLRLIYFSYDVKMKEKGDIPEGYSVSREKKERFSLILESASTNQTSMYLCASSSQGVEASGANVLTFGAGSRLTVL.